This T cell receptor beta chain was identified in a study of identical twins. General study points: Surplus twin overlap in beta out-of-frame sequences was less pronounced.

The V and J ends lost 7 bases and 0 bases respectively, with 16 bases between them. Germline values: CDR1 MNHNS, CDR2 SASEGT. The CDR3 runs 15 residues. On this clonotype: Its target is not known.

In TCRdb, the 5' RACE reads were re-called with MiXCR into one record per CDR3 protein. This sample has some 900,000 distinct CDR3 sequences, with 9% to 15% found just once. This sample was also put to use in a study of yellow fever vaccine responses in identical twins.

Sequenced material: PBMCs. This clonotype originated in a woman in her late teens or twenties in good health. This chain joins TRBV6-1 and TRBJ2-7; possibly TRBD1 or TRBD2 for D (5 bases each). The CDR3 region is CASTEGSAPSYEQYF. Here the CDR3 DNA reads TGTGCCAGCACCGAGGGGAGCGCCCCCTCCTACGAGCAGTACTTC.